This T cell receptor (beta chain) derives from a study of T-cell reconstitution after alpha-beta-depleted transplantation in children. Study observations and caveats: Several hundred graft clones that had expanded were reportedly the source of alpha-beta T cells about two months after transplant. Among T cells one year after transplant, newly produced cells accounted for most counts and diversity. At day 60, the high TCRbeta diversity found in some patients originated from recipient T cells and thymic progenitors that had survived.

The length of the CDR3 is 15 residues. V lost 0 bases, J lost 4 bases, and 10 bases lay in between. The germline gives CDR1 LGHNA, CDR2 YNFKEQ. A TCRbeta library incorporating unique molecular identifiers was prepared. TCRdb re-called the PCR reads with MiXCR, one entry per CDR3 protein. The sample has 440,000 or so distinct CDR3 sequences, approximately 42% seen once. Turning to this clonotype: What it recognizes is unknown.

This TCR was sampled from a girl aged 2-10 years with aplastic anemia, due to receive a stem cell transplant. Material: PBMCs, obtained before TCRalphabeta/CD19-depleted stem cell transplant. The chain is built from TRBV4-2 and TRBJ2-1, with unresolved D. CDR3 DNA sequence: TGTGCCAGCAGCCAAGATAAGGCGTCATACAATGAGCAGTTCTTC. Its protein product is CASSQDKASYNEQFF.